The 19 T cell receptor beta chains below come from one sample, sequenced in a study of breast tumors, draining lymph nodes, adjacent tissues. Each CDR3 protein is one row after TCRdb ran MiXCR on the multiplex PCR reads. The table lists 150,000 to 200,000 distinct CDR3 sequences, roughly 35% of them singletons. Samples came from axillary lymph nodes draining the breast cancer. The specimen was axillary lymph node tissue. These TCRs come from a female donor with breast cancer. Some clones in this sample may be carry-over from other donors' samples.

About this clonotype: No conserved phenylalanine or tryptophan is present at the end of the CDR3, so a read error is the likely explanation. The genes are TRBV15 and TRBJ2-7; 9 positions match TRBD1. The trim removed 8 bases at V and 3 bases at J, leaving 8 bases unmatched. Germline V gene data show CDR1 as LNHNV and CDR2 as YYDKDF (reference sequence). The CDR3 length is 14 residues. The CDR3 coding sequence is TGTGCCACCGGCACCGACAGGGGGATCTACGAGCAGTACCTC. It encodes CATGTDRGIYEQYL.

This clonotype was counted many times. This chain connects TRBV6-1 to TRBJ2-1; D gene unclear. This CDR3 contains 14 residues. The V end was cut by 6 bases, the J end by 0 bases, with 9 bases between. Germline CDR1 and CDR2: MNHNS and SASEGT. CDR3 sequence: CASRRLDSYNEQFF. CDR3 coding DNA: TGTGCCAGCAGGAGGCTGGACTCCTACAATGAGCAGTTCTTC.

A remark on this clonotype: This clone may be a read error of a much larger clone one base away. This CDR3 reads CAGSLGGGGLNEQFF. The DNA of the CDR3 is TGTGCCGGCAGCTTGGGCGGCGGAGGGTTGAATGAGCAGTTCTTC. The V call is TRBV5-6, the J call TRBJ2-1; D may be TRBD2 (6 bases). Germline V gene lookup returns CDR1 SGHDT and CDR2 YYEEEE. The CDR3 has 15 amino acids.

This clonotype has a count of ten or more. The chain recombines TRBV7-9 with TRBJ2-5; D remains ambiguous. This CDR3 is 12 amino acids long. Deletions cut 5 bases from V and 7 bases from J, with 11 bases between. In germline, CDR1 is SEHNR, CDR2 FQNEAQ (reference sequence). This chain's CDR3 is CASSPLSGTQYF. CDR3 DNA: TGTGCCAGCAGCCCCCTGTCGGGGACCCAGTACTTC.

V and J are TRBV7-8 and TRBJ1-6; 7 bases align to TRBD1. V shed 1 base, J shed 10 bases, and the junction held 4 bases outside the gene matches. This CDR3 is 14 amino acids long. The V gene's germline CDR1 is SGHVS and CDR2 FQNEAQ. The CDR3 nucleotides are TGTGCCAGCAGCTTAGGCAGGGGGGGATCACCCCTCCACTTT. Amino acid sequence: CASSLGRGGSPLHF.

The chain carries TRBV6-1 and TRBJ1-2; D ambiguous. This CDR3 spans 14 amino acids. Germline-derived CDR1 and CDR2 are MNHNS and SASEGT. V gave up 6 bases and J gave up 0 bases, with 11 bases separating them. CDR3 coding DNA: TGTGCCAGCAGGCCTAACAGAGCTAACTATGGCTACACCTTC. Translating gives CASRPNRANYGYTF.

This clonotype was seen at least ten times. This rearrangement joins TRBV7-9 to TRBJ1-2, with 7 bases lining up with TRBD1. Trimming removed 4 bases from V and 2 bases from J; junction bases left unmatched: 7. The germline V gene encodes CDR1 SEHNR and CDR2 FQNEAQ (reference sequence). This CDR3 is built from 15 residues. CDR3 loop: CASSSAGTVNYGYTF. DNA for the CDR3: TGTGCCAGCAGCTCGGCGGGGACAGTAAACTATGGCTACACCTTC. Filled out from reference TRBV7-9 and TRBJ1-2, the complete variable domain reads DTGVSQNPRHKITKRGQNVTFRCDPISEHNRLYWYRQTLGQGPEFLTYFQNEAQLEKSRLLSDRFSAERPKGSFSTLEIQRTEQGDSAMYLCASSSAGTVNYGYTFGSGTRLTVV.

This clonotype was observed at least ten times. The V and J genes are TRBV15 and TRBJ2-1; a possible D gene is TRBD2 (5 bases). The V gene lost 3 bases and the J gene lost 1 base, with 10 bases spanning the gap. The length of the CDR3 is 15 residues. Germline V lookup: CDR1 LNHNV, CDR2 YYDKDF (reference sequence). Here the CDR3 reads CATSSAADSYNEQFF. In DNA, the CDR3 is TGTGCCACCAGCAGTGCAGCGGATTCCTACAATGAGCAGTTCTTC.

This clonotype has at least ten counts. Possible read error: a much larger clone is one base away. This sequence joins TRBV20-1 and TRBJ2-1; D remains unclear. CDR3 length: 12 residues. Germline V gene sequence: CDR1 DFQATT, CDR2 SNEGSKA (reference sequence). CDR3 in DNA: TGCAGTGCTAATCCTACCCTTGATGAGCCGTTCTTC. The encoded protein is CSANPTLDEPFF.

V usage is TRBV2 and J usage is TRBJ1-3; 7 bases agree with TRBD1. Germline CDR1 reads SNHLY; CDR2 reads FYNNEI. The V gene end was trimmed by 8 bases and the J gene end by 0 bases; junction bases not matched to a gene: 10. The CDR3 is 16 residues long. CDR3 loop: CASLGLTGSSGNTIYF. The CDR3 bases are TGTGCCAGCTTGGGGTTGACAGGGAGCTCTGGAAACACCATATATTTT.

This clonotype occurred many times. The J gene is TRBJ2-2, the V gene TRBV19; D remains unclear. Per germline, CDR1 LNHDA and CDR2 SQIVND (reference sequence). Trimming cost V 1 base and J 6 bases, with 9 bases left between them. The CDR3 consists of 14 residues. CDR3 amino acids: CASSIGIRAGELFF. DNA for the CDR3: TGTGCCAGTAGTATAGGGATCCGGGCCGGGGAGCTGTTTTTT.

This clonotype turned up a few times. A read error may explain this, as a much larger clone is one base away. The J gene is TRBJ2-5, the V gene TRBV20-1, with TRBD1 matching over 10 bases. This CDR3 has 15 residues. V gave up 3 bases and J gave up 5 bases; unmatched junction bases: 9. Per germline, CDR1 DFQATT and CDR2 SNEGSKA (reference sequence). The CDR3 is CSARSGTGDSETQYF. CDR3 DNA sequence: TGCAGTGCTAGGTCCGGGACAGGGGATTCTGAGACCCAGTACTTC.

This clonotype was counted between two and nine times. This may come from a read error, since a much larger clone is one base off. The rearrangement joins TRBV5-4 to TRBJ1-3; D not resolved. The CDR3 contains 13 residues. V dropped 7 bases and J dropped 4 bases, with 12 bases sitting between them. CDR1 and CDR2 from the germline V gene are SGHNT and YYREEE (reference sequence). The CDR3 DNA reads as TGTGCCAGCGGGAACCGCACAGGAAACACCATATATTTT. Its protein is CASGNRTGNTIYF.

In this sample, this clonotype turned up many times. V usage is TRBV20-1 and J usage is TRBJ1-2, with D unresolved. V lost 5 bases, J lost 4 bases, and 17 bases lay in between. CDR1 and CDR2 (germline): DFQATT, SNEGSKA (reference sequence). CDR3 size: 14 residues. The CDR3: CSAVDTALFYGYTF. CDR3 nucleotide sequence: TGCAGTGCTGTCGACACCGCCCTCTTCTATGGCTACACCTTC.

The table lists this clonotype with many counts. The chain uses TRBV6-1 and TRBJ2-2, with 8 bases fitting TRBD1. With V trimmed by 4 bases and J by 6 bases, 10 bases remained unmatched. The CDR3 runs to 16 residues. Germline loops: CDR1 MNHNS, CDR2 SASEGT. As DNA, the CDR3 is TGTGCCAGCAGTGGCAGGGGGCGTGGTGGGGCCGGGGAGCTGTTTTTT. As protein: CASSGRGRGGAGELFF.

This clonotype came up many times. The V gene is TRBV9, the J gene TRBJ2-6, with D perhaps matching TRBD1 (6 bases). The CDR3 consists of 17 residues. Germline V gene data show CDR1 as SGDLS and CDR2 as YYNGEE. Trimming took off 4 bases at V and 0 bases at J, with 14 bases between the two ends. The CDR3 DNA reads TGTGCCAGCAGCCCTGGGACATTAAGCTCTGGGGCCAACGTCCTGACTTTC. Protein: CASSPGTLSSGANVLTF.

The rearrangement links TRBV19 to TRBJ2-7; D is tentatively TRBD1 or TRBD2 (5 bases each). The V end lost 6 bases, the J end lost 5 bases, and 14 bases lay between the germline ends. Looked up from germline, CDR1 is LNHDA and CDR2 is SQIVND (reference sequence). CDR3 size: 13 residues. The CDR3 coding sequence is TGTGCCAGTAGAAACCGGGACGGCCACGAGCAGTACTTC. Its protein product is CASRNRDGHEQYF.

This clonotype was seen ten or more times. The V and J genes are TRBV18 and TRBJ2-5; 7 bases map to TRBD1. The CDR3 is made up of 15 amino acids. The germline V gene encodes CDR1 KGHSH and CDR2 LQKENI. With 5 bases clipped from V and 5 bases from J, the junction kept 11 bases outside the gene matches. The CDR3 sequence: CASSFRQRDSETQYF. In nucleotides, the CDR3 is TGTGCCAGCTCATTCCGTCAAAGGGACAGCGAGACCCAGTACTTC.

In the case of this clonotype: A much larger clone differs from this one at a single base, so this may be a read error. The CDR3 DNA reads as TGTGCCAGCAGTTTTGGTCTTGGCGAGCAGTACTTC. Residues: CASSFGLGEQYF. The J gene is TRBJ2-7, the V gene TRBV27; no firm D call. Germline V gives CDR1 MNHEY, CDR2 SMNVEV (reference sequence). The CDR3 runs 12 residues. V lost 3 bases and J 6 bases, leaving 9 bases between the germline ends.